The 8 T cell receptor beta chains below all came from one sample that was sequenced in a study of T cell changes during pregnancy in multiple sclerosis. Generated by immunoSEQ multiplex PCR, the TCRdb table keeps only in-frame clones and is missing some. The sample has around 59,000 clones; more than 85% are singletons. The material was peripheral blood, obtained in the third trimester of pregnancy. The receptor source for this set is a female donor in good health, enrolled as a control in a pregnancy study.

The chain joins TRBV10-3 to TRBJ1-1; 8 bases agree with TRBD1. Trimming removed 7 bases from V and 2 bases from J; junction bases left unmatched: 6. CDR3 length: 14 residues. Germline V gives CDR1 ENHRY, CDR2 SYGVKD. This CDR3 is CAINSGTGNTEAFF. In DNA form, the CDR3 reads TGTGCCATCAATTCCGGGACAGGCAACACTGAAGCTTTCTTT.

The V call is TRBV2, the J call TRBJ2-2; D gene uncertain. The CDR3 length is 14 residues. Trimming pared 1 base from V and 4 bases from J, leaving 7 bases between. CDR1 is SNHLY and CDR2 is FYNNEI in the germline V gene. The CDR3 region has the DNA TGTGCCAGCAGTGAAGGACACCTCACCGGGGAGCTGTTTTTT. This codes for CASSEGHLTGELFF.

The CDR3 bases are TGCGCCAGCAGTCTGGCACCCCGAGACAGGGGACTCAACTCCTACGAGCAGTACTTC. Its translation: CASSLAPRDRGLNSYEQYF. J is TRBJ2-7 and V is TRBV5-1; 8 nucleotides align to TRBD1. Germline V gene sequence: CDR1 SGHRS, CDR2 YFSETQ. J lost 0 bases, V lost 5 bases, and 19 bases had no gene match. CDR3 length: 19 amino acids.

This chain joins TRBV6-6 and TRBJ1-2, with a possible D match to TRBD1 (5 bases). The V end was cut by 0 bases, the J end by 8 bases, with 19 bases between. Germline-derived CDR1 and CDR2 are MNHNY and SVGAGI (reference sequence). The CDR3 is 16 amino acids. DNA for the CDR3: TGTGCCAGCAGTTACTCGAAATCGACAGACAAATCGGGCTACACCTTC. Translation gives CASSYSKSTDKSGYTF.

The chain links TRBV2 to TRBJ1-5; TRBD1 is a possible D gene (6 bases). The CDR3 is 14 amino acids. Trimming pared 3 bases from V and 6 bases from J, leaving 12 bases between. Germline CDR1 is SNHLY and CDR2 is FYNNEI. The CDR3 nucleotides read TGTGCCAGCAGTGAGCTAACAGGGAGTCAGCCCCAGCATTTT. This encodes CASSELTGSQPQHF.

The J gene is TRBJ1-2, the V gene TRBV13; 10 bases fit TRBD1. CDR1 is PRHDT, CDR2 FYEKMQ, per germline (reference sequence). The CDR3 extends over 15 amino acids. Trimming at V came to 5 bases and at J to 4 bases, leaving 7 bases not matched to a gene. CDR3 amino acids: CASSTIGQGGYGYTF. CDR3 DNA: TGTGCCAGCAGCACAATAGGACAGGGGGGCTATGGCTACACCTTC.

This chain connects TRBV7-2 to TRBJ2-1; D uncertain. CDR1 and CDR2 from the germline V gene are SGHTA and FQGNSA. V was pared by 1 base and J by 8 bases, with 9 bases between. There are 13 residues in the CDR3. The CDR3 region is CASSLGVVHEQFF. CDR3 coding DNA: TGTGCCAGCAGCTTAGGTGTCGTTCATGAGCAGTTCTTC.

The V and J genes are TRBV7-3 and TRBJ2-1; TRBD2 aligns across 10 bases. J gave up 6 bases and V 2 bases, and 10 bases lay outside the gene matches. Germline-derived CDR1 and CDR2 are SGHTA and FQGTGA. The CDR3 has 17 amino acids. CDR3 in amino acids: CASSLGASGSKLNEQFF. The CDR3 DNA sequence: TGTGCCAGCAGCTTAGGGGCTAGCGGGAGTAAGCTCAATGAGCAGTTCTTC.